This T cell receptor (beta chain) was obtained from a study of T-cell reconstitution after alpha-beta-depleted transplantation in children. The study, taken as a whole, reports: Day-60 TCRbeta diversity that was high in some patients was derived from surviving recipient T cells and thymic progenitors. Reports say that about two months after transplant, the alpha-beta T cells came out of several hundred graft clones that had expanded.

This clonotype has more than one count but fewer than ten. The antigen is not known. Construction of the TCRbeta library involved unique molecular identifiers. TCRdb analysed the PCR reads with MiXCR anew, one entry per CDR3 protein. The data show 130,000 to 150,000 distinct CDR3 sequences, more than 8% seen once. V lost 4 bases and J 7 bases, leaving 17 bases between the germline ends. This CDR3 is built from 15 residues. The chain recombines TRBV12-3 or TRBV12-4 with TRBJ1-3; the D gene is possibly TRBD1 (5 bases). Here the sequenced sample was PBMCs, mostly from graft donor cells, taken 180 days after TCRalphabeta/CD19-depleted stem cell transplant. The TCR was taken from a female patient between 2 and 15 years old who had a stem cell transplant for congenital amegakaryocytic thrombocytopenia, so the T cells may come from the graft donor. In DNA, the CDR3 is TGTGCCAGCAGTTGGGACGGTGGAAGGAGGAACACCATATATTTT. Encoded protein: CASSWDGGRRNTIYF.